This TCR beta chain was sequenced for a study of regulatory T cells in long-lasting Graves disease (dated by TCRdb to about 2021). With regard to the full study: Antithyroid drugs had been taken for less than 3 months by newly diagnosed Graves' disease patients. The study was registered as a clinical trial and conducted in China. Persistent Graves' disease patients were compared with newly diagnosed Graves' disease patients by peripheral blood TCR sequencing and RNA sequencing. A total of some 35 samples underwent TCR sequencing, from 13 patients with persistent Graves' disease and 20 patients with newly diagnosed Graves' disease. Overall results and qualifications from the work: The authors noted that the small sample size was a limitation that may lower accuracy. TRBV28, TRBJ1-2 and TRBJ2-5 were preferentially used in persistent disease, while TRBV20-1 and TRBJ2-1 were favored in newly diagnosed disease. Patients with persistent disease shared more public clonotypes (about 2,700) than newly diagnosed patients did (nearly 1,000). Only peripheral blood was studied, because thyroid tissue, the primary lesion, was inaccessible. Compared with newly diagnosed patients, persistent Graves' disease patients had lower TCR Shannon entropy and fewer highly expanded clones, which suggests clonal expansion. Sequencing and analysis were limited to the TCR beta chain.

This clonotype was detected ten times or more. What this receptor recognizes is not known. No clone much larger than this one lies a single base away; base qualities are absent. Including cysteine and phenylalanine, the CDR3 has 12 amino acids. The entry retains the CDR3 DNA only, 36 bases that are in frame from base 1. CDR1 and CDR2 (LGHDT, YNNKEL) derive from the germline V gene (reference sequence). Relative to germline, V is 4 bases shorter and J is 10 bases shorter, with 11 bases between their ends. This specimen's time point label, per the study, means: newly diagnosed GD, antithyroid drugs for less than 3 months. For both TCR sequencing and RNA sequencing, RNA was extracted from PBMCs in TRIzol. Graves' disease was diagnosed according to American Thyroid Association guidelines. Patients were recruited from an endocrinology department in Xi'an, China. Each patient gave 9 to 10 milliliters of peripheral blood, collected in an EDTA anticoagulant tube. PBMCs were isolated by Ficoll Paque Plus density gradient separation without further T cell sorting. An Agilent 2100 Bioanalyzer and agarose gel were used to check RNA quality, and a NanoDrop 2000 was used to measure RNA concentration.

The library came from multiplex PCR. The instrument given in TCRdb is Illumina HiSeq 4000. TCR beta libraries were built with iRepertoire HTBI primers and Arm-PCR amplification of CDR3 regions. Before sequencing, the PCR products went through gel purification. Regarding the original processing steps: Across samples, roughly 60 TRBV and 13 to 15 TRBJ segments were identified and used for gene usage analysis of CDR3 amino acid clonotypes. COPE and FqMerger were used to merge the filtered high-quality paired reads into contigs. BLAST was used to align contigs to IMGT TRBV, TRBD and TRBJ reference genes, and CDR3 was defined according to IMGT. Any clonotype with a frequency above 0.1% was classified as a highly expanded clone. Shannon entropy was used to measure repertoire diversity, and the Gini coefficient was used to measure V-J evenness. Public clonotypes were defined as clonotypes shared by more than one individual. TCRdb ran its own pipeline on the public reads, namely fastp trimming at Q25 and MiXCR clone calling, and kept in-frame beta chains. Entries that share a CDR3 protein sequence are merged under the most common genes and DNA. It is TCRdb's table, rather than the study itself, that gives the V and J calls and clone size. The sample contains fewer than 550,000 distinct CDR3 sequences, approximately 16% of them found a single time. Clones ranked in the top ten supply 20% to 25% of the sample.

This sample also belongs to another study, concerning T cells in Graves' hyperthyroidism and ophthalmopathy. The second study's paper adds: Stable Graves' hyperthyroidism was defined as the absence of progression to ophthalmopathy over 18 months of follow-up. Hyperthyroidism patients were aged 18 to 65 years and newly diagnosed, with disease duration of less than 2 months. Any patient with an uncontrolled infection, another autoimmune disease, pregnancy or lactation was excluded. Clinical symptoms, serum thyroxine and TRAb, thyroid ultrasound, and orbital computed tomography formed the basis for the diagnoses. The TCR CDR3 was subjected to a first round of RT-PCR using the HTBI primer set and the Qiagen OneStep RT-PCR kit. Blood samples also contained most of the expanded thyroid clonotypes (frequency above 0.001), which suggests that blood repertoires may reflect thyroid immune responses. Ophthalmopathy was separated from stable hyperthyroidism by a 13 V-J signature model, with approximately 89% sensitivity and 81% to 82% specificity obtained in cross-validation and 80%/75% obtained in testing. During validation, the model predicted progression to ophthalmopathy a median of about 6.5 months ahead of onset, with just under 71% sensitivity and almost 75% specificity. A discovery cohort of roughly 100 patients, roughly 45 with Graves' ophthalmopathy and approximately 60 with stable Graves' hyperthyroidism, was used to find distinguishing TCR V-J signatures. An independent validation cohort of some 18 hyperthyroidism patients and about 15 patients who later progressed to ophthalmopathy tested prospective prediction of ophthalmopathy. The approximately 90 discovery patients were randomly split 7:3 into training and test sets. In more than 5 Graves' hyperthyroidism patients, the study also compared T-cell repertoires from thyroid tissue with T-cell repertoires from blood. After sampling, hyperthyroidism patients received methimazole starting at 30 mg daily, and ophthalmopathy patients received high-dose intravenous methylprednisolone. Libraries were constructed in a second round of multiplex PCR, after which size selection and purification were carried out. Paired-end sequencing of the libraries was performed with 100 bp reads on an Illumina HiSeq2000. SOAPnuke was used to process the raw data, throwing out any read that contained adapters or uncalled bases, had a mean Phred below 15, or lacked an exact constant-primer or identifier match. High-quality paired reads were merged using COPE v1.2.5, and each unique nucleotide sequence was defined as a clonotype. Clonotypes were aligned to IMGT TRBV, TRBD and TRBJ reference segments using MiTCR v1.1. Only V-J combinations with frequency above 0.0001, covering approximately 99% of repertoires, were analysed. A TCS score was defined as the ratio of F50 (clonal expansion) to E x V (chaos), with BLOSUM62-based TCRdist applied between CDR3 peptides within each V-J. Welch's t-statistics and random forest reduced some 510 V-J features to 13, which were used in a naive Bayes classifier (R e1071). No statistical method was used to set the sample size in advance, and investigators knew the group allocation. According to the paper, TCR Vbeta CDR3 sequencing was carried out on 120 to 150 peripheral blood samples, which came from fewer than 50 ophthalmopathy, roughly 75 hyperthyroidism and approximately 17 progressor patients.

The chain employs TRBV3-1 and TRBJ2-1, with no D gene named confidently. The source was peripheral blood mononuclear cells (PBMCs), collected at new diagnosis, from a patient treated with antithyroid drugs. This TCR was sampled from a woman aged 18-29 years with Graves disease. Donor details come from another sample of the same person, matched by shared clones. The nucleotide sequence is given as TGTGCCAGCAGCCCTACAATACACGAGCAGTTCTTC. Its product reads: CASSPTIHEQFF.